These 20 T cell receptor beta chains came from one sample sequenced in a study of CD8 T cells in ankylosing spondylitis. Using its own MiXCR run on the 5' RACE reads, TCRdb lists one record per CDR3 protein. The sample holds roughly 230,000 distinct CDR3 sequences, under 8.5% seen once. What was sequenced was blood, either unsorted or a sorted T cell fraction (not recorded which). The receptors were sampled from a female donor with ankylosing spondylitis or in good health (not recorded which).

In regard to this clonotype: Given a much more abundant clone one base away, this may be a read error. The missing conserved phenylalanine or tryptophan at the end of this CDR3 makes a read error likely. The CDR3 is CASSFSTGSGYTL. DNA of the CDR3: TGTGCCAGCAGTTTTTCGACAGGATCTGGCTACACCCTC. The chain couples TRBV6-6 to TRBJ1-2; the D gene is possibly TRBD1 (6 bases). CDR1 and CDR2 (germline): MNHNY, SVGAGI (reference sequence). The CDR3 has 13 residues. V was trimmed by 4 bases and J by 7 bases, leaving 13 bases between them.

This clonotype was observed many times. The chain is built from TRBV5-1 and TRBJ2-2; perhaps D is TRBD1 or TRBD2 (5 bases each). Germline values: CDR1 SGHRS, CDR2 YFSETQ. This CDR3 region has 16 residues. Trimming took 0 bases from V and 5 from J, leaving 14 bases between them. CDR3 in DNA: TGCGCCAGCAGCTTGGTCATTCGGGGCCGGACCGGGGAGCTGTTTTTT. Protein sequence: CASSLVIRGRTGELFF.

This clonotype was detected ten times or more. V gene TRBV5-5 combines with J gene TRBJ2-7; 8 bases are a match to TRBD2. The CDR3 runs to 14 residues. V was clipped by 1 base and J by 3 bases; unmatched bases: 3. CDR1 and CDR2 (germline): SGHKS, YYEKEE (reference sequence). The CDR3 protein is CASSLYRGGYEQYF. In nucleotides, the CDR3 is TGTGCCAGCAGCTTGTATCGGGGGGGCTACGAGCAGTACTTC.

This clonotype appeared many times. The J gene is TRBJ2-1, the V gene TRBV5-1; TRBD1 matches at 9 bases. The junction had 17 bases not matched to a gene; V was cut back by 0 bases and J by 4 bases. The CDR3 is made up of 20 amino acids. Germline CDR1 and CDR2: SGHRS and YFSETQ. The CDR3 loop is CASSLGSRTGTGFGYNEQFF. The CDR3, as DNA: TGCGCCAGCAGCTTGGGAAGTCGTACCGGGACAGGGTTCGGGTACAATGAGCAGTTCTTC.

This chain uses TRBV10-3 with TRBJ2-1; 13 nucleotides line up with TRBD2. Germline values: CDR1 ENHRY, CDR2 SYGVKD. The junction had 1 base not matched to a gene; V was cut back by 3 bases and J by 8 bases. The CDR3 has 14 residues. CDR3 protein: CAISDTSGRDEQFF. CDR3 DNA sequence: TGTGCCATCAGTGATACTAGCGGGAGGGATGAGCAGTTCTTC.

The chain joins TRBV28 to TRBJ2-5; 7 nucleotides align to TRBD2. CDR1 is MDHEN, CDR2 SYDVKM, per germline. The V and J ends lost 6 bases and 2 bases, in that order; junction bases with no gene match: 9. CDR3 size: 15 residues. The CDR3, as DNA: TGTGCCAGCAGCCTTGAGGCTAGCGGTCAAGAGACCCAGTACTTC. Encoded protein: CASSLEASGQETQYF.

This clonotype has at least ten counts. The rearrangement links TRBV5-1 to TRBJ2-7; 11 bases fit TRBD2. After removal of 0 bases from V and 1 base from J, the junction contained 0 bases not matched to a gene. Germline V gives CDR1 SGHRS, CDR2 YFSETQ. The CDR3 covers 15 residues. The CDR3 here is CASSLVAGGSYEQYF. The CDR3 DNA reads TGCGCCAGCAGCTTGGTAGCGGGAGGGTCCTACGAGCAGTACTTC.

This clonotype was seen repeatedly, ten times or more. The CDR3, as DNA: TGCAGTGCCCTAGCGGGAGGGCCGAACACCGGGGAGCTGTTTTTT. Translating it yields CSALAGGPNTGELFF. J is TRBJ2-2 and V is TRBV20-1; 12 bases are a match to TRBD2. Germline CDR1 is DFQATT and CDR2 is SNEGSKA (reference sequence). Trimming took 6 bases from V and 0 from J; bases not matched to a gene: 2. The CDR3 runs to 15 residues.

In its sample, this clonotype was seen a few times. This chain joins TRBV7-2 and TRBJ1-1; maybe TRBD1 (5 bases). Per germline, CDR1 SGHTA and CDR2 FQGNSA. Trimming took 4 bases from V and 6 from J, leaving 12 bases between them. This CDR3 spans 13 amino acids. As DNA, the CDR3 is TGTGCCAGCAGCTCTCTGGGGCGCGCTGAAGCTTTCTTT. Its translation is CASSSLGRAEAFF.

There are many counts of this clonotype. The chain recombines TRBV4-1 with TRBJ2-7; 8 positions agree with TRBD1. This CDR3 comprises 14 residues. The germline CDR1 and CDR2 sequences are MGHRA and YSYEKL. V shed 4 bases and J 5 bases; nucleotides not matched to a gene: 7. The DNA for the CDR3 is TGCGCCAGCAGCCGGACCCAACAGGGGGACGAGCAGTACTTC. Translating it yields CASSRTQQGDEQYF.

The chain is built from TRBV6-1 and TRBJ2-2; possibly TRBD2 for D (6 bases). Germline V gene lookup returns CDR1 MNHNS and CDR2 SASEGT. The V gene lost 4 bases and the J gene lost 7 bases, with 19 bases spanning the gap. This CDR3 is 16 amino acids long. Written as DNA, the CDR3 is TGTGCCAGCAGTGCCGGAGGGCCCCGTTTCAGCGGGGAGCTGTTTTTT. It is translated as CASSAGGPRFSGELFF.

The rearrangement links TRBV29-1 to TRBJ1-2, with no clear D. Germline V gene lookup returns CDR1 SQVTM and CDR2 ANQGSEA. V was shortened by 3 bases and J by 2 bases, with 13 bases between the two germline ends. The CDR3 runs to 14 residues. CDR3 nucleotide sequence: TGCAGCGTTGATACCGCAACCATCAACTATGGCTACACCTTC. It specifies CSVDTATINYGYTF.

This clonotype came up many times. CDR3 coding DNA: TGTGCCAGCAGTACTCCACTAGCGGGAGTTGATGAGCAGTTCTTC. The encoded protein is CASSTPLAGVDEQFF. The V call is TRBV28, the J call TRBJ2-1, with 11 bases that match TRBD2. Germline values: CDR1 MDHEN, CDR2 SYDVKM. The CDR3 length is 15 residues. V lost 5 bases and J lost 8; bases outside the gene matches: 8. The full variable domain, in which reference TRBV28 and TRBJ2-1 provide the parts outside the CDR3, is DVKVTQSSRYLVKRTGEKVFLECVQDMDHENMFWYRQDPGLGLRLIYFSYDVKMKEKGDIPEGYSVSREKKERFSLILESASTNQTSMYLCASSTPLAGVDEQFFGPGTRLTVL.

This clonotype has ten or more counts. The chain is built from TRBV4-1 and TRBJ2-5; tentatively, D is TRBD2 (6 bases). The V and J ends lost 4 bases and 7 bases respectively, with 13 bases between them. This CDR3 contains 13 residues. Germline V gives CDR1 MGHRA, CDR2 YSYEKL. CDR3 coding DNA: TGCGCCAGCAGCCCGCCGGGACTCGGGACCCAGTACTTC. This encodes CASSPPGLGTQYF.

With respect to this clonotype: Possible read error: a much larger clone is one base away. V gene TRBV18 combines with J gene TRBJ1-2; 7 bases map to TRBD1. Germline CDR1 KGHSH, CDR2 LQKENI. The CDR3 runs to 15 residues. CDR3 protein: CAGSQPTGFAWGYTF. CDR3 in DNA: TGTGCCGGCTCACAACCGACAGGGTTCGCGTGGGGCTACACCTTC.

Many counts were recorded for this clonotype. This chain joins TRBV6-2 or TRBV6-3 and TRBJ2-1; tentatively, D is TRBD1 or TRBD2 (5 bases each). CDR3 size: 16 residues. Germline loops: CDR1 MNHEY, CDR2 SVGEGT. V shed 4 bases and J shed 0 bases, with 13 bases lying between them. The CDR3 nucleotides are TGTGCCAGCAGTTGGGGCCCGAGGGGCTCCTACAATGAGCAGTTCTTC. This encodes CASSWGPRGSYNEQFF.

This clonotype has at least ten counts. This chain connects TRBV20-1 to TRBJ2-1; D possibly corresponds to TRBD2 (5 bases). V was shortened by 0 bases and J by 7 bases, with 19 bases between the two germline ends. CDR3 size: 16 residues. Germline V CDR1 and CDR2: DFQATT, SNEGSKA (reference sequence). The CDR3 spells CSAREMQLGAFNEQFF. The CDR3 DNA is TGCAGTGCTAGAGAAATGCAACTAGGAGCTTTTAATGAGCAGTTCTTC.

This clonotype was counted at least ten times. The chain joins TRBV25-1 to TRBJ2-7; D not resolved. Germline CDR1 is MGHDK and CDR2 is SYGVNS. Trimming shortened V by 3 bases and J by 8 bases, and 8 bases separated the two germline ends. The CDR3 loop spans 11 amino acids. This CDR3 reads CASSEGGQQYF. The CDR3 DNA is TGTGCCAGCAGTGAGGGTGGGCAGCAGTACTTC.

In its sample, this clonotype was seen a few times. This chain joins TRBV5-1 and TRBJ1-4; D ambiguous. CDR3 length equals 14 residues. With 1 base removed from V and 6 bases from J, the gap between germline ends came to 10 bases. Germline V gene sequence: CDR1 SGHRS, CDR2 YFSETQ. CDR3 sequence reads: CASSLRQDDEKLFF. The DNA for the CDR3 is TGCGCCAGCAGCTTGAGGCAGGACGATGAAAAACTGTTTTTT.

This clonotype was picked up a small number of times. The chain has TRBV7-6 and TRBJ2-1; TRBD1 matches at 10 bases. The V and J ends lost 5 bases and 8 bases, in that order; junction bases with no gene match: 12. This CDR3 has 16 amino acids. Germline V gives CDR1 SGHVS, CDR2 FNYEAQ. For the CDR3, the DNA is TGTGCCAGCAGCCCGCCGGGACAGGGGTCGGGGTATGAGCAGTTCTTC. Translating it yields CASSPPGQGSGYEQFF.